The rows below give T cell receptor beta chains drawn from one sample of a study of blood T cell repertoires in COVID-19. Sequencing used immunoSEQ multiplex PCR; TCRdb keeps in-frame clones, though not all of them. The top ten clones hold less than 4.5% of a sample with 150,000 to 180,000 clones, over 60% of them seen once. The sample was peripheral blood. The receptors originated from a woman older than 75 with acute or convalescent COVID-19. CDR3s include the opening cysteine and the closing phenylalanine or tryptophan. Fields, in order: clone size, J gene, D gene, CDR3 length, V gene, CDR3 DNA, CDR3 protein. D genes are given only for firm matches. Size is stated for part of the rows, as once, few or many counts, or as a class when the clone is expanded.

-	TRBJ2-7	TRBD2	17	TRBV4-2	TGTGCCAGCAGCCAAGCCTCGGGGCTAGCGGGGGTCTACGAGCAGTACTTC	CASSQASGLAGVYEQYF
medium-sized	TRBJ1-1	-	13	TRBV6-2/TRBV6-3	TGTGCCAGCAGTCCACAGGGCGGGACTGAAGCTTTCTTT	CASSPQGGTEAFF
-	TRBJ2-7	-	11	TRBV18	TGTGCCAGCTCACCCGGCGGCGAGCAGTACTTC	CASSPGGEQYF
-	TRBJ1-1	-	14	TRBV6-6	TGTGCCAGCAGTTACTCCCAAGAGGGCACTGAAGCTTTCTTT	CASSYSQEGTEAFF
once	TRBJ2-1	-	11	TRBV25-1	TGTGCCAGCTCCCGTAGCGGTGAGCAGTTCTTC	CASSRSGEQFF
-	TRBJ2-1	-	10	TRBV29-1	TGCAGCGTTGGGCAAAGTGAGCAGTTCTTC	CSVGQSEQFF
few	TRBJ2-1	TRBD2	15	TRBV5-6	TGTGCCAGCAGCTTGCTAGCGGGAGGGAACAATGAGCAGTTCTTC	CASSLLAGGNNEQFF
-	TRBJ2-2	TRBD1	16	TRBV7-9	TGTGCCAGCAGCTCACTTCCGGGACAGGGGACCGGGGAGCTGTTTTTT	CASSSLPGQGTGELFF
-	TRBJ1-6	TRBD1	13	TRBV5-1	TGCGCCAGCAGCCAGGGACAGAATTCACCCCTCCACTTT	CASSQGQNSPLHF
-	TRBJ1-5	-	15	TRBV2	TGTGCCAGCAGCGGTGACAGAGATAGCAATCAGCCCCAGCATTTT	CASSGDRDSNQPQHF
-	TRBJ2-7	TRBD1	16	TRBV7-3	TGTGCCAGCAGCCCCCAACCGACAGGGTCCCCCTACGAGCAGTACTTC	CASSPQPTGSPYEQYF
once	TRBJ1-2	-	12	TRBV5-1	TGCGCCAGCAGCTTGGTTACGGGTGGCTACACCTTC	CASSLVTGGYTF
-	TRBJ2-1	TRBD1	16	TRBV27	TGTGCCAGCAGTCCATCCCCGGGACAGGATTACAATGAGCAGTTCTTC	CASSPSPGQDYNEQFF
-	TRBJ1-5	-	14	TRBV7-8	TGTGCCAGCAGCTTTCAGGATAGCAATCAGCCCCAGCATTTT	CASSFQDSNQPQHF